This is a list of T cell receptor beta chains from one sample in a study of blood T cell repertoires in COVID-19. Assay: immunoSEQ multiplex PCR; the TCRdb copy retains only in-frame clones and omits some. The sample has some 150,000 clones; around 84% are singletons. Material: peripheral blood. The source of these receptors is a woman in her fifties or sixties with acute or convalescent COVID-19. The CDR3 runs from the conserved cysteine through the conserved F or W. Each record gives: CDR3 DNA, CDR3 protein, V gene, D gene, J gene, clone size. D genes are given only for firm matches. Clone sizes are given selectively: once, few, many, or a class where the clone is expanded.

DNA: TGTGCCAGCAGCTCCTGGACAGGAAAGGTAACCTACGAGCAGTACTTC
CDR3: CASSSWTGKVTYEQYF
V: TRBV4-2
D: TRBD1
J: TRBJ2-7
size: .

DNA: TGTGCCATCAGTGACAGGGGCCAAGATACGCAGTATTTT
CDR3: CAISDRGQDTQYF
V: TRBV10-3
D: .
J: TRBJ2-3
size: .

DNA: TGCGCCAGCAGCTCGGACGGGACTTTTGGCTACACCTTC
CDR3: CASSSDGTFGYTF
V: TRBV5-1
D: .
J: TRBJ1-2
size: .

DNA: TGCAGTGCTAGTCCGCCCGGGAGGAACACTGAAGCTTTCTTT
CDR3: CSASPPGRNTEAFF
V: TRBV20-1
D: .
J: TRBJ1-1
size: once

DNA: TGTGCCAGCAGCGGCCGACAGGGGGCCATCTATGGCTACACCTTC
CDR3: CASSGRQGAIYGYTF
V: TRBV9
D: TRBD1
J: TRBJ1-2
size: .

DNA: TGTGCCAGCAGCCCTGGGACTAGCGGGGGCTACGAGCAGTACTTC
CDR3: CASSPGTSGGYEQYF
V: TRBV7-3
D: TRBD2
J: TRBJ2-7
size: .

DNA: TGTGCCAGCAGTGCTAGTAGCGGGGGATACAATGAGCAGTTCTTC
CDR3: CASSASSGGYNEQFF
V: TRBV2
D: TRBD2
J: TRBJ2-1
size: many

DNA: TGTGCCTACCAAGTCAATCAAAGTGTTTGGTTCTGCGGTCAGCCCCAGCATTTT
CDR3: CAYQVNQSVWFCGQPQHF
V: TRBV30
D: .
J: TRBJ1-5
size: .

DNA: TGTGCCAGCAGTTTCTCCCCGGGACAGTTGAACACTGAAGCTTTCTTT
CDR3: CASSFSPGQLNTEAFF
V: TRBV28
D: TRBD1
J: TRBJ1-1
size: .

DNA: TGCGCCAGCAGCCCAGGACAGGGCACAGATACGCAGTATTTT
CDR3: CASSPGQGTDTQYF
V: TRBV5-1
D: TRBD1
J: TRBJ2-3
size: .

DNA: TGTGCCAGCAGCTCCTCCGCGGGACGTGGGGAGACCCAGTACTTC
CDR3: CASSSSAGRGETQYF
V: TRBV7-8
D: .
J: TRBJ2-5
size: .

DNA: TGTGCCAGCAGCAAAGTTCGGAGGACGGAATTACAAGAGACCCAGTACTTC
CDR3: CASSKVRRTELQETQYF
V: TRBV21-1
D: .
J: TRBJ2-5
size: .

DNA: TGTGCCAGCAGCGTAGGGCCTAGTTACGAGCAGTACTTC
CDR3: CASSVGPSYEQYF
V: TRBV9
D: .
J: TRBJ2-7
size: .

DNA: TGTGCCAGTAGTAAAGGACTAGCGGGACCATACAATGAGCAGTTCTTC
CDR3: CASSKGLAGPYNEQFF
V: TRBV19
D: TRBD2
J: TRBJ2-1
size: .

DNA: TGTGCCAGCAGTGAATTGGAGAGCGGGGGGCGAAGAGATACGCAGTATTTT
CDR3: CASSELESGGRRDTQYF
V: TRBV25-1
D: TRBD2
J: TRBJ2-3
size: .

DNA: TGTGCCAGCAGTAGGACTAGCGGGAGTGGAGATACGCAGTATTTT
CDR3: CASSRTSGSGDTQYF
V: TRBV7-2
D: TRBD2
J: TRBJ2-3
size: once

DNA: TGTGCCAGCAGCTTGGCACAGATGAACACTGAAGCTTTCTTT
CDR3: CASSLAQMNTEAFF
V: TRBV5-4
D: .
J: TRBJ1-1
size: .

DNA: TGTGCCAGCAGCTTCCGGGGCACCGGGGAGCTGTTTTTT
CDR3: CASSFRGTGELFF
V: TRBV7-8
D: .
J: TRBJ2-2
size: .

DNA: TGTGCCGCGGGGGACTCGAATTTGGATACGCAGTATTTT
CDR3: CAAGDSNLDTQYF
V: TRBV18
D: TRBD2
J: TRBJ2-3
size: few

DNA: TGTGCCAGCAGATACACCGGTGGCAGGGGGCGCGATGGCTACACCTTC
CDR3: CASRYTGGRGRDGYTF
V: TRBV5-8
D: TRBD1
J: TRBJ1-2
size: .

DNA: TGTGCCAGCAGTCCGACAGGGAGAGGTCAGCCCCAGCATTTT
CDR3: CASSPTGRGQPQHF
V: TRBV2
D: TRBD1
J: TRBJ1-5
size: .

DNA: TGTGCCAGCAGCCGGACAGGGACTGAAGCTTTCTTT
CDR3: CASSRTGTEAFF
V: TRBV27
D: TRBD1
J: TRBJ1-1
size: .

DNA: TGTGCCAGCAGCTTAATTCAGAATTCACCCCTCCACTTT
CDR3: CASSLIQNSPLHF
V: TRBV7-9
D: .
J: TRBJ1-6
size: .

DNA: TGTGCCAGCAGTGAAGTACTCTCCTACGAGCAGTACTTC
CDR3: CASSEVLSYEQYF
V: TRBV2
D: .
J: TRBJ2-7
size: .

DNA: TGTGCCAGCAGCCAAGTCGACTACCCCTACGAGCAGTACTTC
CDR3: CASSQVDYPYEQYF
V: TRBV14
D: .
J: TRBJ2-7
size: .

DNA: TGTGCCAGCAGCATGCTGGCGGTGGGCACCGGGGAGCTGTTTTTT
CDR3: CASSMLAVGTGELFF
V: TRBV5-4
D: .
J: TRBJ2-2
size: .

DNA: TGTGCCAGCAGTGGGGGCACCTCCTACGAGCAGTACTTC
CDR3: CASSGGTSYEQYF
V: TRBV9
D: .
J: TRBJ2-7
size: .

DNA: TGTGCCAGCAATAAATTTAAGACTGATGGCTACACCTTC
CDR3: CASNKFKTDGYTF
V: TRBV28
D: .
J: TRBJ1-2
size: .

DNA: TGCGCCAGCAGCCGGTGGGGAGCCGACAATGAGCAGTTCTTC
CDR3: CASSRWGADNEQFF
V: TRBV5-1
D: .
J: TRBJ2-1
size: .

DNA: TGTGCCAGCAGCTTTAGCGGGCTCCGCACAGATACGCAGTATTTT
CDR3: CASSFSGLRTDTQYF
V: TRBV7-2
D: TRBD2
J: TRBJ2-3
size: .

DNA: TGTGCCAGTAGTCCGGGACAGGTGGTCAACATTCAGTACTTC
CDR3: CASSPGQVVNIQYF
V: TRBV19
D: TRBD1
J: TRBJ2-4
size: .

DNA: TGTGCCAGCAGTTACCCAACCGGACAGGGCGTCTATGGCTACACCTTC
CDR3: CASSYPTGQGVYGYTF
V: TRBV6-5
D: TRBD1
J: TRBJ1-2
size: .